This T cell receptor (beta chain) was captured in a study of T cell repertoires in ileal Crohn's disease (dated by TCRdb to about 2019). Background for the entire study: The median duration of disease was roughly 8.2 years, and at the time of surgery around 40% of patients were active smokers. Every patient underwent surgery because of a complication, which was stricturing disease in approximately 60% of cases and penetrating disease in about 39%. Roughly half of the patients were given postoperative therapy, with ten to eleven receiving thiopurines and under 20 receiving anti-TNF agents. The TCR repertoire was analysed in approximately 61 patients with Crohn's disease drawn from a prospective multicentre cohort. Running in parallel with the study was a multicentre cohort set up to find predictors of early endoscopic recurrence following ileocolonic resection. Endoscopic postoperative recurrence was defined by a Rutgeerts score above i0. A total of around 150 mucosal samples from approximately 57 patients were sequenced, collected from several sites on the surgical specimen as well as at postoperative endoscopy.

Comments on this clone: Its recognized antigen is unknown. Per-nucleotide qualities are absent, and no much larger clonotype sits a single base away.

Adults with ileal or ileocolonic Crohn's disease for whom ileocolonic resection was indicated were considered eligible. Whole ileal mucosal biopsies were kept frozen at -80 degrees C prior to DNA extraction. Genomic DNA was extracted from frozen whole biopsies using a TRizol-based method and was quantified with a NanoDrop 2000 spectrophotometer. CDR1 and CDR2 are read off the germline V gene as SGHVS and FQNEAQ. Between the V and J ends, shortened by 4 bases and 5 bases respectively, the junction contains 15 bases. The CDR3, from cysteine to phenylalanine, totals 14 residues. Only the CDR3 DNA is retained, 42 bases long and in frame from the first base. What the research found in general, with its limitations: Compared with non-smokers, patients who were active smokers at surgery showed a significantly higher proportion of clonal expansions (about 25% vs 18%, p=0.02). Compared with CD4 T cells, sorted CD8 T cells held more high-frequency clones, which suggests that the mucosal expansions were mostly CD8. Mucosal CD4 and CD8 T cells were sorted and sequenced only in a subgroup of patients, whose size was not stated. Endoscopic recurrence was linked to a higher percentage of high-frequency clones at surgery, and recurrence occurred in every patient whose clonality exceeded 26.8% (18/57).

Five hundred nanograms of biopsy DNA per sample were submitted for commercial TCRB immunosequencing. Adaptive Biotechnology amplified CDR3 regions from genomic DNA with a two-step multiplex PCR that controlled for amplification bias. Primers for every V and J gene segment were used in the first PCR, and barcodes and Illumina adapters were added in the second PCR. CDR3 libraries were sequenced using an Illumina instrument. Per the original workflow: Vendor-provided pipelines were combined with custom analysis of raw data in R/Bioconductor under R version 3.3.0. Clonality, which ranges from 0 to 1, was calculated as the inverse of the normalised Shannon entropy across all productive clones. High-frequency clones were defined as the share of the repertoire occupied by the top 100 clones, with only clones passing a 95% confidence test being retained. The Simpson index measured repertoire diversity, and the Morisita-Horn index measured overlap between samples. Held by TCRdb, this immuneACCESS table contains in-frame sequences only and omits some clones. Under half of the omission traces to an unresolved V gene where checked; the cause of the rest is unknown. V and J calls and clone size are copied from that table; D and trimming were computed from the DNA. This sample holds about 4,500 clones; around 75% were observed only once. The ten most abundant clones make up 15% to 20% of the sample.

The chain is assembled from TRBV7-8 and TRBJ2-7, and TRBD2 may be the D gene, going by 6 matching bases. The sequenced sample was ileal tissue. The sequence was collected from an adult with Crohn's disease. The nucleotides read TGTGCCAGCAGCTCACCCGACTCGGGGGACGAGCAGTACTTC. Its product reads: CASSSPDSGDEQYF.